This record covers a single T cell receptor (beta chain). The target of this receptor is not known. No base qualities exist here, and no much larger clone lies one base off it. The donors were healthy, HIV-negative adults who had no recently reported acute infections or vaccinations. Every donor was a Caucasian adult residing in Nashville, Tennessee, USA. For unsorted samples, tens of millions of PBMCs were counted and genomic DNA was extracted with the QIAamp DNA Blood Mini kit. Blood was obtained by leukapheresis, after which PBMCs were separated by Ficoll-Histopaque density gradient centrifugation and cryopreserved in liquid nitrogen vapor phase. The germline V gene yields SGHVS for CDR1 and FQNEAQ for CDR2. V gives up 5 bases and J gives up 8 bases, and the segment between their germline ends measures 21 bases. Its CDR3 holds 15 amino acids, cysteine through phenylalanine. Only CDR3 DNA remains: 45 bases, in frame from the first base.

This sample was included in a study of shared clonotypes between healthy human individuals (dated by TCRdb to the early 2020s). For the wider study: The cohort comprised a couple of women and a few men aged 18 to 49 years. Different laboratories and diverse techniques were used to prepare libraries and sequence TCR repertoires, to increase sequencing depth and limit assay-specific biases. The study deeply sequenced blood TCR repertoires of about 5 healthy adults to estimate repertoire size and the extent of clonotype sharing between individuals. Leukapheresis yielded between about 0.94 and 10 billion PBMCs per donor.

Findings and caveats that apply to the study as a whole: Pairwise subsampling led to the expectation that sequencing depth would affect the degree of clonotype sharing among donors. Sampling was limited to blood, and TCR repertoires in tissue likely differ from TCR repertoires in blood. Because the study included only a small number of donors, the genetic and exposure-history diversity represented was limited.

Using the deep immunoSEQ assay, multiplex PCR amplified TCR CDR3 regions from genomic DNA. Extracted genomic DNA from each cell subset was distributed evenly across all wells of several immunoSEQ 96-well plates, and each plate was treated as a replicate. For unsorted PBMC, each replicate PCR was loaded with 300 to 350 ng genomic DNA, equivalent to 30,000 or so T cell genomes. Ten immunoSEQ deep assay plates were used to sequence the unsorted PBMC genomic DNA. Purified libraries were quantified with a Qubit 3.0 fluorometer, sized on a Bioanalyzer 2100, and re-quantified with the KAPA Library Quantification kit. A separate single-read 150-cycle Illumina NextSeq 550 flow cell was used to sequence each immunoSEQ 96-well plate. Per the original workflow: Because the immunoSEQ output held only junctional sequences and lacked quality scores, the filtering could not match the filtering applied to full-length reads. To assign V/J genes and CDR3, sequences were annotated using PyIR, a Python wrapper for IgBLAST v1.9, with IMGT germline references. Any read was removed if the V/J assignment was weak (E-value above 1e-6), the CDR3 was missing, or the read contained stop codons, out-of-frame junctions, or ambiguous translated residues. V3J clonotypes were defined as sequences sharing an identical inferred V gene, J gene, and CDR3 amino acid sequence. The percentage overlap between two repertoires was calculated by dividing the number of shared unique clonotypes by the size of the smaller repertoire. Richness of each repertoire was evaluated using RTK rarefaction, the Chao1 estimator, and Recon v2.1 estimates of unobserved clonotypes. This is the immuneACCESS table as TCRdb keeps it, with only in-frame sequences that have V and J called. A part of the clones is gone; compared with another copy, unresolved V genes explain less than half, and the rest is unexplained. V, J and clone size are those of that table, while D and trimming were read from the DNA. Present in this sample are 450,000 to 600,000 clones, roughly 78% of which were seen just once. Of the sample, 10% to 15% falls within the top ten clones.

The sequenced sample was PBMCs. The chain links TRBV7-8 with TRBJ1-1, with no confident D gene call. The sequence came from a woman between 40 and 55 years old in good health. Some clones in this sample may be carry-over from other donors' samples. The nucleotide sequence is given as TGTGCCAGCAGCCACTTCGGAGTCCCTCTTGCGGAAGCTTTCTTT. This is translated as CASSHFGVPLAEAFF.